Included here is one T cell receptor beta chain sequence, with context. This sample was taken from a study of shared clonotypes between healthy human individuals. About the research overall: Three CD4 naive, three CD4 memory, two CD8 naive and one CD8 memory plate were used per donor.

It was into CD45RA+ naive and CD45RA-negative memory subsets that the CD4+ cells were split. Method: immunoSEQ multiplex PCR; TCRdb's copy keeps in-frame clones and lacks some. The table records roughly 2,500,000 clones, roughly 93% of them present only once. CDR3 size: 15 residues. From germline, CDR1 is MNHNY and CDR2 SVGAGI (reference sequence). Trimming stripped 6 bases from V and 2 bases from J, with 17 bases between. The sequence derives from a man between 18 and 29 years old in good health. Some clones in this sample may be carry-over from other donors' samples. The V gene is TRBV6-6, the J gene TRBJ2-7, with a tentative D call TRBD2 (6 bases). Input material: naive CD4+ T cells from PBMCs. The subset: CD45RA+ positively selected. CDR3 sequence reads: CASSSTGTLTYEQYF. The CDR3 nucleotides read TGTGCCAGCAGCTCCACCGGGACTCTGACCTACGAGCAGTACTTC.